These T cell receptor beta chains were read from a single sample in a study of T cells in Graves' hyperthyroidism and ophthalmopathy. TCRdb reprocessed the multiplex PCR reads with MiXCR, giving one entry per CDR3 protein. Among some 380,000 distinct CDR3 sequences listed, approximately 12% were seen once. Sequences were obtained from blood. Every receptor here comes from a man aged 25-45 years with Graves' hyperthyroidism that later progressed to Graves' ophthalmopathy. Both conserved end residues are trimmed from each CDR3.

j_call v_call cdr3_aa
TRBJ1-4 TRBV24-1 ATSDPRQGSNEKLF
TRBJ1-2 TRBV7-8 AIRTGVGYT
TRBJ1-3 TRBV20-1 SARDRTGPGNTIY
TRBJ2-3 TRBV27 ASSSGDSSTDTQY
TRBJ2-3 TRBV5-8 ASSWGLAGATDTQY
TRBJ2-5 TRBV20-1 SAGLVGQETQY
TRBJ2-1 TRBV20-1 SARDQEGEQF
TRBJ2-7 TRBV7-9 ASSPGTSGGSNEQY
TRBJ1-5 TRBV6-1 ASSEVGGASVGNQPQH
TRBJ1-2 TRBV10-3 AISMGQGNYGYT
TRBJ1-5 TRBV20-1 SARRGDNQPQH
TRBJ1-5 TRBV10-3 AISESTAQPQH
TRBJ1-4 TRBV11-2 ASSFRESEKLF
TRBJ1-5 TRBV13 ASSLGGQGLRNQPQH
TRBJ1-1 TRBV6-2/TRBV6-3 ASSYLGGFTPEAF
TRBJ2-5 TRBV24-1 VTSAGLAPKTQY
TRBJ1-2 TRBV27 ASSLGIWDYGYT
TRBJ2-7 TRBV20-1 SADRLGPYEQY
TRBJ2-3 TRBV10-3 AITADLSTDTQY
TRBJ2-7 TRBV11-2 ASSLGLLTPYEQY
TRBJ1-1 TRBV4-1 ASSQVSLVRRNTEAF
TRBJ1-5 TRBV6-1 ASSVGFNQPQH
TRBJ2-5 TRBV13 ASSSPSGAGETQY
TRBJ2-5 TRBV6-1 ASSRGARETQY
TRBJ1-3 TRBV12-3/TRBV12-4 ASSSFGQPGNTIY
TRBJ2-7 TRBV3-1 ASMGGRYEQY
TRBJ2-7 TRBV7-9 ASSTRTGEGYEQY
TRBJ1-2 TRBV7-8 ASSSVRGSYGYT
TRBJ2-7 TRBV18 ASSPRGGQGTAYEQY
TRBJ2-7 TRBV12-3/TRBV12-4 ASSSQWVYEQY
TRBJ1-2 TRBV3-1 ASSEGTGKDYGYT
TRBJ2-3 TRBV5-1 ASSLSGGRVDTQY
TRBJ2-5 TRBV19 ASILAPYQETQY
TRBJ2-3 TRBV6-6 ASSYSSGGHTDTQY
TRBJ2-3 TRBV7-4 ASSLGPPPGGLAQNTDTQY
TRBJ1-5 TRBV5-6 ASTVQGALNQPQH
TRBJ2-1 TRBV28 ASSRGALSAEQF
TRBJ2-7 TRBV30 AWSFGQMISYEQY
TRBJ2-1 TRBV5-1 ASSRTRDRNEQF
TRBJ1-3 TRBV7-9 ASSLQGDTGNTIY
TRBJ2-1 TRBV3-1 ASSPRTGKTHNEQF
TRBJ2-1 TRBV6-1 ASRIRGGSYNEQF
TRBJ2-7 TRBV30 AWSPTDRVTNYEQY
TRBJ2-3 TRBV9 ASSGGTATDTQY
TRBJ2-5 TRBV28 ASSWGQPEGETQY
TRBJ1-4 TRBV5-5 ASSLGGDLLSAAEKLF
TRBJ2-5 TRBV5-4 ASSWGGAGGQETQY
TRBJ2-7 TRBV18 ASSPSGTGGEQY
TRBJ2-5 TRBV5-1 ASSLAEGFQETQY
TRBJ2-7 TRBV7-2 ASSSWTSGGAGEQY
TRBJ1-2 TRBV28 ASSTLGRTGRANYGYT
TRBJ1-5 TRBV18 ASSSRQISSNQPQH
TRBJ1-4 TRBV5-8 ASSFGGAVNEKLF